This T cell receptor (beta chain) comes out of a study of T cells in Graves' hyperthyroidism and ophthalmopathy. Amplification of TCR beta CDR3 regions was performed using RNA transcripts as template. With the HTBI primer set, the TCR CDR3 went through a first round of RT-PCR. TCRdb itself ran the multiplex PCR reads through MiXCR, one entry per CDR3 protein. The table includes around 200,000 distinct CDR3 sequences, approximately 15% detected once. Uncontrolled infection, other autoimmune disease, pregnancy or lactation disqualified patients from enrolment. Thyroid ultrasound, orbital computed tomography, clinical symptoms, and serum thyroxine and TRAb underpinned diagnoses. The V and J ends lost 4 bases and 3 bases, in that order; junction bases with no gene match: 13. Looked up from germline, CDR1 is SGHNT and CDR2 is YYREEE (reference sequence). This CDR3 comprises 17 residues.

Sequenced: blood. The origin of this receptor is a woman between 45 and 65 years old with Graves' hyperthyroidism. The rearrangement joins TRBV5-4 to TRBJ2-3; 8 bases agree with TRBD1. CDR3 DNA: TGTGCCAGCAGCGCTAGGGCAGGGGGCGTGAAGACAGATACGCAGTATTTT. Protein sequence: CASSARAGGVKTDTQYF. The entire variable domain, with the rest obtained from reference TRBV5-4 and TRBJ2-3, is as follows: ETGVTQSPTHLIKTRGQQVTLRCSSQSGHNTVSWYQQALGQGPQFIFQYYREEENGRGNFPPRFSGLQFPNYSSELNVNALELDDSALYLCASSARAGGVKTDTQYFGPGTRLTVL.